This TCR beta chain was sequenced for a study of blood T cells in healthy people across ages (dated by TCRdb to the mid-2010s). Study-wide context: Template switching captured roughly one uniquely barcoded TCR beta cDNA molecule per two T cells in model experiments. The study measured age-related changes in TCR beta repertoire diversity using deep sequencing normalized with unique cDNA molecular identifiers. The donors were split into four age groups: young (average around 16 years), middle-aged (about 40), aged (more than 55) and long-lived (more than 80). Donors of different ages were randomly distributed across sequencing lanes to avoid experimental bias. For two donors (one aged 18 to 30 and one aged 80 or older), the study analyzed two additional independent replicas of 1 million unique cDNA reads from the same blood draw.

Donors were 40 or so systemically healthy Caucasian individuals from Russia aged roughly 6 to 90 years. Around 10 milliliters of peripheral blood were collected from each donor into EDTA-treated Vacutainer tubes. PBMCs were isolated by Ficoll-Paque density-gradient centrifugation, with at least 7 million obtained per sample. Total RNA, at least 6 micrograms per sample, was extracted from PBMCs with Trizol reagent. For every donor, flow cytometry on a PBMC aliquot measured the percentage of naive CD45RAhigh/CD27high T cells. Libraries were built with 5' RACE. The instrument given in TCRdb is Illumina HiSeq 2500. A second PCR of about 6 to 11 cycles was performed with a sample-barcoded 5' primer and a J-beta primer mix. A template-switch 5' adaptor carrying 12 random nucleotides introduced a unique molecular identifier onto each TCR beta cDNA molecule. At least 3 million CDR3-containing paired-end reads were obtained from each sample. The Mint cDNA synthesis kit, primed by a TRBC-specific oligonucleotide, was used to synthesize first-strand cDNA from all RNA. Following uracil-DNA glycosylase treatment, all cDNA underwent a first 18-cycle PCR with the universal primers M1SS and BC2_uni_R. Under the source paper's analysis protocol: For normalization, 1 million high-quality reads, each with a distinct molecular identifier, were randomly selected from each sample. Instead of being binned into consensus sequences, reads with shared molecular identifiers were discarded. MiTCR, with a Q25 quality threshold and the strictest error-elimination algorithm, was used for CDR3 identification, clonotype clustering and error correction. A nonparametric unseen species model using Euler transformation provided a lower-bound estimate of total TCR beta diversity. Using fastp at Q25 and MiXCR, TCRdb reprocessed the public reads and kept productive beta chains. Every CDR3 protein is listed once, alongside the most common genes and DNA of its rows. It is TCRdb's table, rather than the study itself, that gives the V and J calls and clone size. This sample holds 780,000 or so distinct CDR3 sequences; roughly three fifths were observed only once. Around a quarter of the sample rests with the top ten.

Regarding this clonotype: Its antigen remains undetermined. Per-base qualities were not stored, and no clone one base away is much larger.

The junction carries 11 bases between V and J, which are trimmed by 6 bases and 3 bases respectively. CDR1 and CDR2 (MDHEN, SYDVKM) derive from the germline V gene. From the cysteine through the phenylalanine, the CDR3 covers 13 amino acids. Only CDR3 DNA is held: 39 bases, read in frame from base 1. Points the paper makes about the study in general: As age increased, observed TCR beta diversity per million T cells dropped in a roughly linear way, and a significant reduction was already evident by age about 40. Compared with the aged group, the long-lived group had more naive CD4+ T cells, fewer expanded clones and increased TCR diversity, a pattern suggesting age selection. Estimates of total diversity based on one million sequenced T cells were regarded as lower bounds and as underestimates. The percentage of naive T cells measured by flow cytometry correlated strongly with observed TCR beta diversity. Conclusive comparison of naive and antigen-experienced compartments was prevented by the profiling of bulk unsorted PBMCs. The CMV infection status of donors was not known, potentially confounding age-related changes in expanded clonotypes.

This sequence originates from a man aged 35 to 55 in good health. Input material: blood. The V and J genes are TRBV28 and TRBJ1-1; the D gene is perhaps TRBD1, on 5 matching bases. The nucleotides are TGTGCCAGCAGCAGTGGAGGGGACACTGAAGCTTTCTTT. It is translated as CASSSGGDTEAFF.